This T cell receptor (beta chain) was found in a study of blood T cell repertoires in COVID-19. The sample holds one count of this clone. This CDR3 is built from 14 residues. Germline assignment: CDR1 SGDLS and CDR2 YYNGEE. V was clipped by 2 bases and J by 1 base, with 10 bases between them. In the authors' methods: The authors estimated nucleated cell counts from reference gene primer amplification. TCRdb's table, derived via immunoSEQ multiplex PCR, lists solely in-frame clones and lacks some. V, J and clone size derive from that table, while D and trimming were established from the DNA sequence. The sample shows approximately 220,000 clones, approximately 84% of them seen only once.

The TCR sequence derives from a woman in her 30s who had recovered from COVID-19. The sample taken for sequencing was peripheral blood. The V gene is TRBV9, the J gene TRBJ2-7; D perhaps matches TRBD2 (5 bases). This CDR3 is CASSVGRESYEQYF. DNA of the CDR3: TGTGCCAGCAGCGTCGGACGGGAATCCTACGAGCAGTACTTC.